The 12 T cell receptor beta chains in this list originate from one sample, sequenced in a study of CD8+ T cells in alopecia areata. Treatment noted: oral pan-JAK inhibitor, 5-10 mg twice daily. RNA was isolated and reverse transcribed to cDNA, the sequencing template. Repertoires were generated with immunoSEQ multiplex PCR, while TCRdb's copy carries only in-frame clones and drops some. The repertoire includes about 210,000 clones, under 70% of them detected once, and roughly 4.2% sits in the top ten. The specimen was CD4+ T cells sorted from blood, collected at week 4, from a patient treated with tofacitinib. The receptor source for this set is a human donor with alopecia areata.

This chain's CDR3 is CASTRTASNTEAFF. Here the CDR3 DNA reads TGTGCCAGCACCCGGACAGCTTCGAACACTGAAGCTTTCTTT. This chain uses TRBV6-5 with TRBJ1-1, with D tentatively TRBD1 (6 bases). Germline CDR1 is MNHEY and CDR2 is SVGAGI. The CDR3 length is 14 residues. V lost 7 bases to trimming and J lost 1 base, with 13 bases between them.

The chain links TRBV30 to TRBJ2-3, with D hard to call. Trimming shortened V by 8 bases and J by 5 bases, and 11 bases separated the two germline ends. This CDR3 has 11 amino acids. Germline CDR1 reads GTSNPN; CDR2 reads SVGIG (reference sequence). CDR3 in amino acids: CAGRVRDTQYF. The CDR3 coding sequence is TGTGCCGGTCGAGTAAGAGATACGCAGTATTTT.

This clone was observed a few times. The chain has TRBV5-1 and TRBJ2-7; D perhaps matches TRBD1 (5 bases). V was clipped by 4 bases and J by 3 bases, with 17 bases between them. The CDR3 loop spans 15 amino acids. CDR1 is SGHRS, CDR2 YFSETQ, per germline. The CDR3 region is CASSPQGISSYEQYF. The CDR3 DNA sequence: TGCGCCAGCAGCCCCCAGGGAATTTCAAGCTACGAGCAGTACTTC.

On this clone: Other nucleotide sequences in the sample specify the same CDR3. The genes are TRBV7-9 and TRBJ2-7; the D is unclear. CDR1 SEHNR and CDR2 FQNEAQ come from the germline V gene (reference sequence). Deletions cut 0 bases from V and 1 base from J, with 4 bases between. This CDR3 contains 13 residues. CDR3 in DNA: TGTGCCAGCAGCTTAGCGGGGTCCTACGAGCAGTACTTC. Translated, it gives CASSLAGSYEQYF. Using reference TRBV7-9 and TRBJ2-7 for the parts outside the CDR3, the full variable domain is DTGVSQNPRHKITKRGQNVTFRCDPISEHNRLYWYRQTLGQGPEFLTYFQNEAQLEKSRLLSDRFSAERPKGSFSTLEIQRTEQGDSAMYLCASSLAGSYEQYFGPGTRLTVT.

The gene calls are TRBV27 and TRBJ1-6, with D perhaps TRBD1 (5 bases). Germline loops: CDR1 MNHEY, CDR2 SMNVEV (reference sequence). This CDR3 is 14 amino acids long. The V end was cut by 3 bases, the J end by 13 bases, with 16 bases between. CDR3 in amino acids: CASSFRGGVDPLHF. DNA for the CDR3: TGTGCCAGCAGTTTCCGGGGGGGGGTTGATCCCCTCCACTTT.

This clone has just a few counts. The chain is built from TRBV29-1 and TRBJ1-1; D gene ambiguous. Germline CDR1 is SQVTM and CDR2 is ANQGSEA. The CDR3 runs to 11 residues. Trimming left V 6 bases short and J 4 bases short, with 9 bases between. The DNA of the CDR3 is TGCAGCGTAGGGCGGATCACTGAAGCTTTCTTT. It translates to CSVGRITEAFF.

The gene calls are TRBV2 and TRBJ1-1, with D tentatively TRBD1 (5 bases). The CDR3 consists of 15 residues. CDR1 and CDR2 (germline): SNHLY, FYNNEI. V lost 4 bases to trimming and J lost 1 base, with 13 bases between them. DNA of the CDR3: TGTGCCAGCAGTGTTCAGGGTACGGAGAACACTGAAGCTTTCTTT. This sequence encodes CASSVQGTENTEAFF.

This clone was detected only once. The rearrangement joins TRBV5-6 to TRBJ1-3; D unresolved. Per germline, CDR1 SGHDT and CDR2 YYEEEE. The CDR3 runs to 11 residues. The V end was cut by 5 bases, the J end by 4 bases, with 4 bases between. CDR3 amino acids: CASSTGNTIYF. The CDR3 DNA follows: TGTGCCAGCAGTACCGGAAACACCATATATTTT.

The rearrangement joins TRBV7-9 to TRBJ1-4; D unresolved. The CDR3 runs 15 residues. Trimming cost V 4 bases and J 8 bases, with 17 bases left between them. Germline CDR1 is SEHNR and CDR2 is FQNEAQ (reference sequence). As DNA, the CDR3 is TGTGCCAGCAGCTGGCGAAGTTCAGGCGAGGAAAAACTGTTTTTT. Amino acids: CASSWRSSGEEKLFF.

This chain connects TRBV5-1 to TRBJ1-5, with 9 bases matching TRBD1. The CDR3 extends over 15 amino acids. CDR1 and CDR2 (germline): SGHRS, YFSETQ. V was clipped by 0 bases and J by 7 bases; unmatched bases: 5. The chain's CDR3 is CASSLAGDRAQPQHF. The CDR3 DNA reads as TGCGCCAGCAGCTTGGCCGGGGACAGGGCCCAGCCCCAGCATTTT.

The chain carries TRBV15 and TRBJ1-1; D is possibly TRBD1 (5 bases). Trimming cost V 3 bases and J 7 bases, with 12 bases left between them. The CDR3 runs to 13 residues. Germline CDR1 is LNHNV and CDR2 is YYDKDF (reference sequence). The CDR3 coding sequence is TGTGCCACCAGCAGTCAGGGTGGGAGTGAAGCTTTCTTT. Amino acids: CATSSQGGSEAFF. Full variable domain (outside the CDR3, taken from reference TRBV15 and TRBJ1-1): DAMVIQNPRYQVTQFGKPVTLSCSQTLNHNVMYWYQQKSSQAPKLLFHYYDKDFNNEADTPDNFQSRRPNTSFCFLDIRSPGLGDTAMYLCATSSQGGSEAFFGQGTRLTVV.

The sample holds one count of this clone. The chain couples TRBV5-4 to TRBJ2-6, with a weak D call TRBD2 (6 bases). V lost 3 bases, J lost 0 bases, and 7 bases lay in between. This CDR3 comprises 15 residues. Germline lookup yields CDR1 SGHNT and CDR2 YYREEE (reference sequence). This chain's CDR3 is CASSWDFSGANVLTF. DNA for the CDR3: TGTGCCAGCAGCTGGGACTTCTCTGGGGCCAACGTCCTGACTTTC.